This section outlines one TCR beta chain sequence together with its context. The clone's antigen remains unknown. Per-base qualities were not stored, and no clone one base away is much larger. Compared with germline, V lacks 4 bases and J lacks 2 bases; bases without a gene match: 5. As encoded in the germline V gene, CDR1 is SQVTM while CDR2 is ANQGSEA. From the cysteine up to the phenylalanine, the CDR3 has a length of 13 residues. CDR3 DNA is the only sequence kept; it has 39 bases, read in frame from the first base. The library was produced with the immunoSEQ multiplex PCR assay. For the multiplex PCR, a mixture combining 60 forward primers for TCR Vbeta segments and 13 reverse primers for TCR Jbeta segments was used. Amplification of the CDR3 region of rearranged TCR beta genes was performed with a multiplex PCR assay on genomic DNA. On the Illumina HiSeq System, the amplified TCR beta libraries were sequenced as 87-base-pair reads. The source study handled its data this way. In a later analysis, some 80 million unique TCR beta chains were counted across the 500 to 700 repertoires, and approximately 9.9 million of these chains were shared by at least two donors. Raw reads were error-corrected and collapsed into unique sequences by a nearest-neighbor algorithm in which closely related sequences were merged to remove PCR and sequencing errors. To assign V, D and J gene segments, CDR3 sequences were aligned to IMGT reference sequences. For a sequence to be retained, a match of at least six nucleotides was required to both a V gene segment and a J gene segment. Rearrangements were called productive when the CDR3 lacked stop codons and stayed in frame with V and J; all others were non-productive. Following IMGT convention, CDR3 was defined as the stretch from the second conserved V-encoded cysteine up to the conserved J-encoded phenylalanine. The earlier analysis of 500 to 650 of the donors excluded any sequence lacking an unambiguous match to a single V gene segment. In an earlier analysis of approximately 590 of the donors, a V segment was called functional when productive rearrangements were above 56.7%, and segregating when the standard deviation between donors exceeded 5%. A statistical classification framework was developed to diagnose cytomegalovirus status using the catalog of TCR beta chain sequences. In a later analysis, TCR nucleotide sequences were compared against IMGT/GENE-DB human TR gene sequences so that V and J genes could be assigned. A later analysis assigned CDR3 sequences and most-parsimonious VDJ recombination scenarios with the TCRdist pipeline. A later analysis defined each TCR beta chain by its CDR3 amino acid sequence plus V-gene family, and excluded reads lacking a unique V-gene family. In a later analysis, some 600 highly shared, low-generation-probability nucleotide sequences were removed to address suspected cross-contamination and a sequencing artifact. In a later analysis, a clonal expansion index for each public chain was calculated from normalized within-repertoire ranks of inferred template counts. In a later analysis, generation probabilities were computed using a VDJ recombination model fitted to out-of-frame rearrangements, and the results were checked against IGoR. A later analysis scored TCR-TCR, TCR-HLA and TCR-CMV co-occurrence with hypergeometric tests, applying a repertoire-size bias correction to TCR pairs. A later analysis estimated false discovery rates by permuting HLA or CMV assignments 20 times. In a later analysis, co-occurring TCRs were grouped using DBSCAN, and TCRdist sequence similarity was added for clustering within HLA-allele-positive subsets. For co-occurrence clustering, repertoires with fewer than 30,000 or more than 120,000 public chains were excluded, along with roughly 5 repertoires with anomalous nucleotide sharing. TCRdb took over this immuneACCESS table, retaining in-frame rearrangements with V and J assigned. Such tables are incomplete; in checked studies, under half of the missing clones stem from an unresolved V gene, and the remainder is unexplained. V and J calls and clone size come straight from that table; D and trimming were deduced from the DNA. This sample holds 120,000 or so clones; roughly 85% were observed only once. The ten largest clones capture around 20% of the sample.

The data were obtained in a study of cytomegalovirus exposure and HLA in healthy donors (dated by TCRdb to 2015 to 2018). In the study overall: According to an earlier analysis of around 600 of the donors, 200 million or so T cells yielded 117 million unique TCR beta sequences and about 300 Gb of sequence data. The aim of the study was to test whether cataloging public T cell receptors could identify signatures of past pathogen exposure. The later analysis used no new phenotypic data to find candidate immune exposures, relying instead on TCR beta sequences and their occurrence across donors. In a later genetic analysis, genome-wide SNP genotypes for about three fifths of the roughly 670 donors were used, and that subset was treated as a discovery cohort. Typing coverage differed by locus: A, B, C, DRB1 and DQB1 were typed in roughly 629-630 donors, DQA1 in approximately 520, DPA1 in 600 to 610, and DPB1 in 450 to 490. Roughly 5 DR-DQ haplotypes were handled as single units for association and clustering because linkage in the cohort was strong. HLA typing included class I and class II loci at four-digit resolution. The T cell repertoires of under 750 subjects were profiled by immunosequencing and related to cytomegalovirus serostatus. Along with the approximately 600-subject first cohort, a separate validation cohort of over 90 different subjects was used. To study patterns of TCR occurrence, a later analysis re-analyzed previously published TCR beta repertoires from under 750 donors and added high-resolution HLA genotyping. To predict cytomegalovirus infection status, the study combined high-throughput TCR immunosequencing, statistical association of individual TCRs with disease status, and machine learning. Donor age, sex, ethnicity and CMV serostatus were collected together with the repertoire data. Across under 500 genotyped donors of the cohort, an average of 235,054 unique TCR beta nucleotide sequences per donor were sequenced, and approximately 19% of those sequences were non-productive. An early release that covered more than 550 HLA-typed donors contained around 300 gigabases of sequencing data and tens of millions of unique TCR sequences. The genetic ancestry cluster associated with self-reported Caucasian donors included over 80% of the 398 genotyped donors. All discovery cohort repertoires had been generated on a single sequencing platform. To decide whether each TCR beta V gene segment behaved as functional or pseudogenic, an earlier analysis of several hundred of the donors relied on high-throughput TCR beta sequencing. Results and caveats for the whole study, not just this receptor: In both the original and validation cohorts, the classifier was reported to diagnose cytomegalovirus status with high specificity and sensitivity. According to a later analysis, TCR association rates differed among HLA loci, with DRB1 alleles showing the most associated TCRs and HLA-C alleles showing the fewest. The sequencing pipeline was judged likely to have produced a cluster of highly shared sequence variants as a technical artifact. The authors suggested that the approach could potentially be extended to other disease states and immunological phenotypes. In a later analysis, several top co-occurrence clusters were reported to appear linked to parvovirus B19, influenza, CMV and Epstein-Barr virus. Most CMV-associated TCR beta chains appeared to be HLA-restricted in a later analysis, and the HLA associations seemed to be driven largely by CMV exposure. An earlier analysis of approximately 590 of the donors showed that most TCR beta V segments appeared in productive rearrangements either about 87% or about 30% of the time, which broadly matched IMGT annotations. Because HLA typing was unavailable for some donors at each locus, only the typed subset was used in association tests. Roughly 17 rarely observed V segments, including chromosome 9 orphons, were excluded from the earlier analysis of a few hundred of the donors because counts were too low. When HLA alleles, especially DR and DQ, strongly co-occurred, attributing TCR associations to individual alleles was difficult. A further reported finding was that TCR beta sequences accurately predicted the HLA-A and HLA-B alleles for most subjects in the first cohort. The study listed 170 or so TCR beta chains as associated with cytomegalovirus. Specific HLA alleles were associated with some 15,000 TCR beta sequences at a false discovery rate of 0.05 in a later analysis. A few of the identified cytomegalovirus-associated TCR beta chains were confirmed in vitro to be specific for cytomegalovirus antigens. In a later analysis, HLA-associated TCR beta chains showed more clonal expansion and lower generation probabilities than non-associated chains that were equally common. Only TCR beta chains were sequenced in this cohort, and the absence of alpha or paired-chain data limited detectable features. Linkage disequilibrium might explain the correlated functional status among segregating V segments, but an unknown experimental factor could not be excluded. Across donors, most TCR sequences were observed very rarely, whereas some public TCRs were present in many individuals. Immune exposure information for the cohort was limited to CMV serostatus. The presence/absence analyses assumed that sequencing depth was roughly uniform across donors, and that assumption may not be true. Some IMGT-functional V segments, including TRBV6-2 and TRBV6-3, could not be distinguished by the 87-base-pair reads and were therefore excluded. V-gene and J-gene trimming of TCR beta chains was associated with a missense DCLRE1C variant in a later genetic analysis, and the association was replicated in an independent cohort. Compared with the 666-donor mean, donors in an Asian-associated ancestry cluster had fewer N-insertions in productive TCRs, according to a later genetic analysis.

The cohort consisted of 600 to 700 healthy bone marrow donors. All cohort members were sampled while nominally healthy, although unrecorded immune exposures were likely present. The donor was CMV seropositive and was included in the group of approximately 300 seropositive cohort members. A peripheral blood sample was provided by each donor, and peripheral blood mononuclear cells were used for TCR beta sequencing. Genomic DNA was extracted from the blood cell samples with the Qiagen DNeasy Blood Extraction Kit. This TCR came from a man aged 18-30 years in good health and CMV-seropositive. What was sequenced was PBMCs. The V and J genes are TRBV29-1 and TRBJ2-7; TRBD2 lines up with 7 middle nucleotides. The CDR3 in this case is CSVVAGETYEQYF. Read as DNA, the sequence is TGCAGCGTTGTTGCGGGGGAGACCTACGAGCAGTACTTC.